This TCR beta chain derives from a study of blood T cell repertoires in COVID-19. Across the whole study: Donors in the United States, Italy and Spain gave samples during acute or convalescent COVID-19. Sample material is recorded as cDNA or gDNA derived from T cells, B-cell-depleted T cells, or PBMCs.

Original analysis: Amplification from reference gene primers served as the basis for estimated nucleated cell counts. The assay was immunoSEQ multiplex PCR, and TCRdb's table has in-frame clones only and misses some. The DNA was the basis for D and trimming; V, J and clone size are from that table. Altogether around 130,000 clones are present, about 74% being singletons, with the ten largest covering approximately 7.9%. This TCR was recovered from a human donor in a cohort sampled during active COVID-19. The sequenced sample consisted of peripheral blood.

The CDR3: CASSLLGHLSYYEQYF. The CDR3, as DNA: TGTGCCAGCAGTTTATTGGGACACCTATCCTATTACGAGCAGTACTTC. The rearrangement uses TRBV28 and TRBJ2-7; perhaps TRBD1 as D (6 bases). The length of the CDR3 is 16 residues. Germline CDR1 MDHEN, CDR2 SYDVKM. V dropped 1 base and J dropped 4 bases, with 17 bases sitting between them.